This TCR beta chain emerged from a study of blood T cell repertoires in COVID-19. Study summary: Spain, Italy and the United States supplied samples that represented acute and convalescent COVID-19. In each case, the material was cDNA or gDNA derived from T cells, B-cell-depleted T cells, or PBMCs.

Sequencing was performed with immunoSEQ multiplex PCR; in TCRdb, only in-frame clones are kept and a portion is missing. The sample has over 120,000 clones, about 89% seen once. CDR1 and CDR2 from the germline V gene are KGHSH and LQKENI. The CDR3 length is 16 residues. V lost 6 bases and J lost 0; bases outside the gene matches: 9. The V gene is TRBV18, the J gene TRBJ1-1, with 8 bases matching TRBD1. The sequenced sample was peripheral blood. This sequence originates from a man in his sixties with active or convalescent COVID-19. The CDR3 DNA is TGTGCCAGCTCGACCGGGACAGGATTCCTGAACACTGAAGCTTTCTTT. It is translated as CASSTGTGFLNTEAFF.